Below, 30 T cell receptor beta chains from the same sample are listed, as sequenced in a study of cytomegalovirus exposure and HLA in healthy donors (dated by TCRdb to the late 2010s). Libraries were built with the immunoSEQ multiplex PCR assay. The multiplex PCR relied on a mix of 60 forward primers for TCR Vbeta segments and 13 reverse primers for TCR Jbeta segments. TCRdb obtained this table from immuneACCESS and retained in-frame rearrangements with V and J assigned. These tables miss some clones; where compared with another copy, unresolved V genes account for less than half of the shortfall, and the remainder is unexplained. The sample profile shows 150,000 to 180,000 clones; approximately 82% of them were found once. The leading ten clones occupy under 7.5% of the sample. Sequences were obtained from PBMCs. Receptors were obtained from a woman between 50 and 59 years old in good health and CMV-seropositive.

In its sample, this clone was seen a few times. The germline gene is not matched at one end of the junction; a read error may be the cause. V is TRBV29-1 and J is TRBJ1-1; 9 bases agree with TRBD1. The CDR3 is 16 residues long. Germline V gene sequence: CDR1 SQVTM, CDR2 ANQGSEA. CDR3 in amino acids: CSVEVPGQGLGTEAFF. In DNA, the CDR3 is TGCAGCGTGGAAGTCCCGGGACAGGGACTCGGCACTGAAGCTTTCTTT.

With regard to this clone: No DNA is shown, since the ends of the CDR3 on it are uncertain; the CDR3 is the one TCRdb lists. The gene calls are TRBV11-3 and TRBJ2-3; no check of the table's D call, TRBD1, against the DNA was made. Germline CDR1 is SGHNT and CDR2 is YENEEA. The CDR3 extends over 14 residues, inclusive of both ends. The CDR3 loop is CASSFGQGEDTQYF.

The J gene is TRBJ2-2, the V gene TRBV30, with D possibly TRBD2 on 6 matching bases. Per germline, CDR1 GTSNPN and CDR2 SVGIG (reference sequence). The CDR3 is 15 residues long. V was pared by 3 bases and J by 1 base, with 12 bases between. The CDR3 coding sequence is TGTGCCTGGAGCACGGACTACCAGAACACCGGGGAGCTGTTTTTT. Its translation: CAWSTDYQNTGELFF.

This chain uses TRBV9 with TRBJ1-6; TRBD1 matches at 7 bases. Trimming removed 4 bases from V and 0 bases from J; junction bases left unmatched: 4. Germline-derived CDR1 and CDR2 are SGDLS and YYNGEE. This CDR3 contains 16 residues. The chain's CDR3 is CASSQGGSSYNSPLHF. The DNA for the CDR3 is TGTGCCAGCAGCCAAGGGGGCAGCTCCTATAATTCACCCCTCCACTTT.

A few counts support this clone. The CDR3 DNA sequence: TGTGCCAGCAGCCAAGGGGATAAGGTTGGCAGGGACCAAGAGACCCAGTACTTC. It translates to CASSQGDKVGRDQETQYF. The J gene is TRBJ2-5, the V gene TRBV4-2, with a tentative D call TRBD1 (5 bases). Trimming took 1 base from V and 0 from J, leaving 18 bases between them. The CDR3 is made up of 18 amino acids. The germline gives CDR1 LGHNA, CDR2 YNFKEQ.

The chain couples TRBV5-4 to TRBJ2-1; 7 bases map to TRBD1. CDR1 and CDR2 (germline): SGHNT, YYREEE (reference sequence). This CDR3 has 13 amino acids. J was trimmed by 6 bases and V by 10 bases; bases with no gene match: 10. In nucleotides, the CDR3 is TGTGCCTGCGCTAAGGGGGCCCCCAATGAGCAGTTCTTC. Its protein product is CACAKGAPNEQFF.

Notes on this clone: Other nucleotide sequences from this sample produce the same CDR3. V and J are TRBV5-4 and TRBJ1-2, with TRBD1 as a possible D gene (6 bases). V lost 0 bases and J lost 1, with 16 bases in between. The length of the CDR3 is 17 residues. CDR1 is SGHNT, CDR2 YYREEE, per germline (reference sequence). The CDR3 bases are TGTGCCAGCAGCTTGGGGGGGCCAGGGAAAATTAACTATGGCTACACCTTC. It encodes CASSLGGPGKINYGYTF.

This clone was counted a few times. CDR3 bases: TGCGCCAGCAGCCAAGAGAAAGATGCCGCGAGGCCCCAGCATTTT. It is translated as CASSQEKDAARPQHF. This chain links TRBV4-3 with TRBJ1-5; unclear D gene. This CDR3 is built from 15 residues. Germline values: CDR1 LGHNA, CDR2 YSLEER. V was clipped by 0 bases and J by 9 bases, with 15 bases between them.

V and J are TRBV9 and TRBJ2-3; 8 bases are a match to TRBD2. Germline assignment: CDR1 SGDLS and CDR2 YYNGEE. This CDR3 is built from 17 residues. Trimming removed 0 bases from V and 0 bases from J; junction bases left unmatched: 6. The CDR3 here is CASSVGTAGVSTDTQYF. The CDR3 nucleotides read TGTGCCAGCAGCGTAGGGACAGCGGGGGTTAGCACAGATACGCAGTATTTT.

The chain is built from TRBV29-1 and TRBJ2-3, with 8 bases matching TRBD2. The germline V gene has CDR1 SQVTM and CDR2 ANQGSEA. J gave up 3 bases and V 5 bases, and 10 bases lay outside the gene matches. The CDR3 spans 15 residues. This CDR3 reads CSVRKDQRGTDTQYF. The DNA of the CDR3 is TGCAGCGTTCGAAAGGACCAGCGGGGGACAGATACGCAGTATTTT.

The chain has TRBV5-1 and TRBJ2-1; 9 bases are shared with TRBD1. The length of the CDR3 is 12 residues. V was clipped by 8 bases and J by 4 bases; unmatched bases: 1. Germline loops: CDR1 SGHRS, CDR2 YFSETQ. CDR3 in amino acids: CASGQGYNEQFF. The CDR3, as DNA: TGCGCCAGTGGACAGGGGTACAATGAGCAGTTCTTC.

This clone turned up a few times. The rearrangement links TRBV27 to TRBJ2-1; TRBD2 agrees at 7 bases. The CDR3 has 17 amino acids. Germline CDR1 is MNHEY and CDR2 is SMNVEV (reference sequence). V gave up 4 bases and J gave up 0 bases; unmatched junction bases: 9. DNA of the CDR3: TGTGCCAGCAGTTCCTGGACTAGACCGAGCTCCTACAATGAGCAGTTCTTC. Its translation: CASSSWTRPSSYNEQFF.

This chain links TRBV29-1 with TRBJ2-7, with D possibly TRBD2 on 7 matching bases. The CDR3 runs to 15 residues. CDR1 SQVTM and CDR2 ANQGSEA come from the germline V gene. Trimming took 7 bases from V and 7 from J, leaving 26 bases between them. In DNA, the CDR3 is TGCAGCGGCGGAGGGGTCGCGGGGGCCCTAGGGGAGCAGTACTTC. This translates into CSGGGVAGALGEQYF.

The chain is built from TRBV6-1 and TRBJ1-4; D not resolved. Germline V lookup: CDR1 MNHNS, CDR2 SASEGT. V lost 6 bases and J lost 0, with 11 bases in between. This CDR3 has 15 amino acids. The CDR3 DNA reads as TGTGCCAGCAGCCGAGCAGGCGCAACTAATGAAAAACTGTTTTTT. Translated, it gives CASSRAGATNEKLFF.

The rearrangement uses TRBV11-1 and TRBJ2-1; 8 nucleotides line up with TRBD1. Losses at the gene ends were 2 bases for V and 13 bases for J; bases not matched to a gene: 13. Germline V lookup: CDR1 SGHAT, CDR2 FQDESV (reference sequence). The CDR3 is made up of 15 amino acids. CDR3 residues: CASSLSDGQGVSQFF. The CDR3, as DNA: TGTGCCAGCAGCTTAAGTGATGGACAGGGAGTGTCCCAGTTCTTC.

The chain uses TRBV19 and TRBJ2-3; 9 bases line up with TRBD2. V dropped 2 bases and J dropped 2; count of bases not matched to a gene: 2. Germline CDR1 LNHDA, CDR2 SQIVND (reference sequence). The CDR3 length is 15 residues. CDR3 amino acids: CASSIQRGDTDTQYF. CDR3 sequence (DNA): TGTGCCAGTAGTATACAGCGGGGGGACACAGATACGCAGTATTTT.

A word on this clone: In the same sample, other DNA sequences code for this CDR3. The V call is TRBV7-9, the J call TRBJ2-3; D is perhaps TRBD1 (6 bases). The CDR3 sequence is 15 residues long. Trimming left V 1 base short and J 1 base short, with 9 bases between. Germline loops: CDR1 SEHNR, CDR2 FQNEAQ (reference sequence). CDR3 amino acids: CASSLEAGGTDTQYF. The CDR3 region has the DNA TGTGCCAGCAGCTTAGAAGCAGGGGGCACAGATACGCAGTATTTT. Filled out from reference TRBV7-9 and TRBJ2-3, the complete variable domain reads DTGVSQNPRHKITKRGQNVTFRCDPISEHNRLYWYRQTLGQGPEFLTYFQNEAQLEKSRLLSDRFSAERPKGSFSTLEIQRTEQGDSAMYLCASSLEAGGTDTQYFGPGTRLTVL.

This chain links TRBV6-1 with TRBJ2-7; 7 bases line up with TRBD1. Per the germline V gene, CDR1 is MNHNS and CDR2 is SASEGT. J was trimmed by 4 bases and V by 0 bases; bases with no gene match: 3. The CDR3 runs 14 residues. The CDR3: CASSEAYRGYEQYF. CDR3 DNA sequence: TGTGCCAGCAGTGAAGCCTACAGGGGTTACGAGCAGTACTTC.

The chain uses TRBV10-1 and TRBJ2-1, with 10 bases aligning to TRBD2. The CDR3 is 15 residues long. The junction had 2 bases not matched to a gene; V was cut back by 0 bases and J by 6 bases. Germline loops: CDR1 WNHNN, CDR2 SYGVQD (reference sequence). The CDR3 nucleotides read TGCGCCAGCAGTGAGTCCAGCGGGGGGGCCAATGAGCAGTTCTTC. Its protein is CASSESSGGANEQFF.

The J gene is TRBJ1-1, the V gene TRBV2; D unresolved. V shed 7 bases and J shed 6 bases, with 24 bases lying between them. This CDR3 region has 16 residues. Germline CDR1 SNHLY, CDR2 FYNNEI. The CDR3 DNA is TGTGCCAGCACCATGACGTTCGAATCTGGTCGGGCTGAAGCTTTCTTT. Residues: CASTMTFESGRAEAFF.

This clone was found a few times. This chain joins TRBV2 and TRBJ1-3; no reliable D call. Germline CDR1 is SNHLY and CDR2 is FYNNEI. V shed 7 bases and J shed 3 bases, with 7 bases lying between them. The CDR3 runs 12 residues. CDR3 nucleotide sequence: TGTGCCAGCAAGGCGGATGGAAACACCATATATTTT. It translates to CASKADGNTIYF.

The V and J genes are TRBV7-6 and TRBJ2-7, with 10 positions matching TRBD2. Germline-derived CDR1 and CDR2 are SGHVS and FNYEAQ. This CDR3 is 15 amino acids long. V lost 2 bases to trimming and J lost 3 bases; unmatched junction nucleotides: 4. The CDR3 sequence is CASSLQLAGFYEQYF. The CDR3 bases are TGTGCCAGCAGCTTACAACTAGCGGGGTTCTACGAGCAGTACTTC.

The chain couples TRBV7-9 to TRBJ1-1; no firm D call. Germline V gene sequence: CDR1 SEHNR, CDR2 FQNEAQ (reference sequence). This CDR3 is built from 13 residues. Trimming left V 5 bases short and J 5 bases short, with 12 bases between. The CDR3 nucleotides are TGTGCCAGCAGCGAAGGGCGGGAGACTGAAGCTTTCTTT. It encodes CASSEGRETEAFF. Complete variable domain (other parts from reference TRBV7-9 and TRBJ1-1): DTGVSQNPRHKITKRGQNVTFRCDPISEHNRLYWYRQTLGQGPEFLTYFQNEAQLEKSRLLSDRFSAERPKGSFSTLEIQRTEQGDSAMYLCASSEGRETEAFFGQGTRLTVV.

This chain uses TRBV7-6 with TRBJ2-4; no reliable D call. The CDR3 runs to 13 residues. Trimming shortened V by 1 base and J by 7 bases, and 8 bases separated the two germline ends. Germline V gives CDR1 SGHVS, CDR2 FNYEAQ. The CDR3 sequence: CASSLVEMNIQYF. Written as DNA, the CDR3 is TGTGCCAGCAGCTTAGTCGAGATGAACATTCAGTACTTC.

The chain combines TRBV2 with TRBJ2-7; 8 bases map to TRBD2. The CDR3 loop spans 13 amino acids. V shed 8 bases, J shed 4 bases, and the junction held 7 bases outside the gene matches. Germline loops: CDR1 SNHLY, CDR2 FYNNEI. The CDR3 DNA reads TGTGCCAGCGGGGGGGGACTAGGTTACGAGCAGTACTTC. It codes for CASGGGLGYEQYF.

This rearrangement joins TRBV19 to TRBJ1-6; no clear D. V lost 3 bases and J 7 bases, leaving 16 bases between the germline ends. The CDR3 sequence is 16 residues long. Looked up from germline, CDR1 is LNHDA and CDR2 is SQIVND (reference sequence). The CDR3 region is CASSISPEVKNSPLHF. CDR3 DNA: TGTGCCAGTAGTATCTCTCCAGAAGTGAAGAATTCACCCCTCCACTTT.

This rearrangement joins TRBV7-9 to TRBJ1-2; 10 nucleotides match TRBD1. With 2 bases clipped from V and 8 bases from J, the junction kept 8 bases outside the gene matches. Per germline, CDR1 SEHNR and CDR2 FQNEAQ (reference sequence). This CDR3 has 15 residues. The CDR3 DNA reads as TGTGCCAGCAGCTTATTGGGACAGGGGCTGGGGGGCTACACCTTC. As protein: CASSLLGQGLGGYTF.

The rearrangement uses TRBV5-1 and TRBJ2-7; maybe TRBD1 (6 bases). V dropped 3 bases and J dropped 1 base, with 11 bases sitting between them. CDR1 is SGHRS and CDR2 is YFSETQ in the germline V gene. This CDR3 comprises 14 residues. The DNA for the CDR3 is TGCGCCAGCAGCTCAGACAGGCCTTCCTACGAGCAGTACTTC. Protein: CASSSDRPSYEQYF.

The rearrangement links TRBV5-1 to TRBJ1-6; D is unresolved. From germline, CDR1 is SGHRS and CDR2 YFSETQ. The CDR3 sequence is 17 residues long. The V gene lost 4 bases and the J gene lost 4 bases, with 18 bases spanning the gap. CDR3 DNA sequence: TGCGCCAGCAGCCCGGGAGGCACGGATACGTATAATTCACCCCTCCACTTT. Its translation is CASSPGGTDTYNSPLHF.

The chain couples TRBV6-1 to TRBJ1-6, with TRBD1 matching 10 bases. The CDR3 sequence is 20 residues long. Trimming removed 0 bases from V and 0 bases from J; junction bases left unmatched: 8. Germline V gene lookup returns CDR1 MNHNS and CDR2 SASEGT. As DNA, the CDR3 is TGTGCCAGCAGTGAAGCCGGGACAGGGGTTCGGAGCTCCTATAATTCACCCCTCCACTTT. It yields the protein CASSEAGTGVRSSYNSPLHF.